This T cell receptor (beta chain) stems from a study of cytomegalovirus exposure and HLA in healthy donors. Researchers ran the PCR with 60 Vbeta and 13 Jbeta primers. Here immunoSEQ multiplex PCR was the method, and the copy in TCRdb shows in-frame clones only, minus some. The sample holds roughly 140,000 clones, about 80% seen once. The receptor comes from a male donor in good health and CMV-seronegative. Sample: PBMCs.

CDR3 sequence reads: CASSQDRGGATGELFF. CDR3 in DNA: TGTGCCAGCAGCCAAGATCGGGGGGGGGCCACCGGGGAGCTGTTTTTT. The chain combines TRBV4-2 with TRBJ2-2; 8 bases are a match to TRBD2. This CDR3 spans 16 amino acids. Trimming removed 0 bases from V and 4 bases from J; junction bases left unmatched: 4. Germline CDR1 and CDR2: LGHNA and YNFKEQ.